This record covers a single TCR beta chain. The data were taken from a study of blood T cell repertoires in COVID-19. About the research overall: Researchers got acute and convalescent COVID-19 samples from the United States, Italy and Spain. T cells, B-cell-depleted T cells, or PBMCs provided the cDNA or gDNA that served as material.

Per the study methods: For nucleated cells, counts were estimated from reference gene primer amplification. TCRdb's copy holds only in-frame clones and misses some; the assay was immunoSEQ multiplex PCR. The V and J calls and clone size were taken over from that table, and D and trimming were inferred from the DNA. This table has about 120,000 clones, over 70% appearing once. The V gene's germline CDR1 is SGHRS and CDR2 YFSETQ. With 0 bases removed from V and 4 bases from J, the gap between germline ends came to 16 bases. The CDR3 spans 17 residues. The sample was peripheral blood. This clonotype was obtained from a man over 45 with acute or convalescent COVID-19. The rearrangement joins TRBV5-1 to TRBJ2-2; D not resolved. The CDR3 nucleotides are TGCGCCAGCAGCTTGGACCTAGTCCCTTGGAGCACCGGGGAGCTGTTTTTT. Amino acid sequence: CASSLDLVPWSTGELFF. The variable domain in full, completed from reference TRBV5-1 and TRBJ2-2, reads KAGVTQTPRYLIKTRGQQVTLSCSPISGHRSVSWYQQTPGQGLQFLFEYFSETQRNKGNFPGRFSGRQFSNSRSEMNVSTLELGDSALYLCASSLDLVPWSTGELFFGEGSRLTVL.